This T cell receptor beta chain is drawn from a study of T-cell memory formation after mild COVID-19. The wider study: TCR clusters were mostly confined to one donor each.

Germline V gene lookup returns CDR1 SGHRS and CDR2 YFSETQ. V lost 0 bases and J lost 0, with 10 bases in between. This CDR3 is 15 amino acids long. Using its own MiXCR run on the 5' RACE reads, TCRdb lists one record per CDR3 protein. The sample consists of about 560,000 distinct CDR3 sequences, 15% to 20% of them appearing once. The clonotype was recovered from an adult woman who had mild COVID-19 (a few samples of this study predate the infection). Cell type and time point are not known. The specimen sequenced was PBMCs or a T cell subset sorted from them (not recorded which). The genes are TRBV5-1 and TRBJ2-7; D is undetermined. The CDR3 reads CASSLVSISSYEQYF. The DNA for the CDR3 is TGCGCCAGCAGCTTGGTCTCCATCAGCTCCTACGAGCAGTACTTC.